This T cell receptor (beta chain) was found in a study of cytomegalovirus exposure and HLA in healthy donors. With 60 Vbeta and 13 Jbeta primers, the PCR was carried out. Measured with immunoSEQ multiplex PCR; TCRdb has only the in-frame clones, and not every one. The data show some 160,000 clones, about 80% seen once. The source of this sequence is a woman aged 30 to 39 in good health and CMV-seronegative. Specimen: PBMCs.

CDR3 amino acids: CASSIEGGQETQYF. The CDR3 nucleotides read TGTGCCAGTAGTATAGAGGGGGGACAAGAGACCCAGTACTTC. V usage is TRBV19 and J usage is TRBJ2-5; maybe TRBD2 (6 bases). In germline, CDR1 is LNHDA, CDR2 SQIVND (reference sequence). V gave up 0 bases and J gave up 2 bases, with 7 bases separating them. This CDR3 comprises 14 residues.